The entry below describes one TCR beta chain. Trimming stripped 3 bases from V and 1 base from J, with 7 bases between. In germline, CDR1 is SGHDT, CDR2 YYEEEE. CDR3 length equals 13 residues. Random-hexamer reverse transcription was applied to roughly 0.45 to 1 ug RNA. The authors amplified TCR beta CDR3 across 54 Vbeta and 13 Jbeta using immunoSEQ multiplex PCR. TCRdb processed the immunoSEQ multiplex PCR reads anew with MiXCR; each CDR3 protein has one entry. This table holds 75,000 to 100,000 distinct CDR3 sequences, around 94% found once. This sample is part of a study of CD8 T cells in Susac syndrome.

The chain employs TRBV5-6 and TRBJ1-1; D gene ambiguous. The sample consisted of CD8+ T cells from PBMCs. This clonotype originated in a human donor in good health. The CDR3 DNA sequence: TGTGCCAGCAGCTCAAACAGGAACACTGAAGCTTTCTTT. As protein: CASSSNRNTEAFF.